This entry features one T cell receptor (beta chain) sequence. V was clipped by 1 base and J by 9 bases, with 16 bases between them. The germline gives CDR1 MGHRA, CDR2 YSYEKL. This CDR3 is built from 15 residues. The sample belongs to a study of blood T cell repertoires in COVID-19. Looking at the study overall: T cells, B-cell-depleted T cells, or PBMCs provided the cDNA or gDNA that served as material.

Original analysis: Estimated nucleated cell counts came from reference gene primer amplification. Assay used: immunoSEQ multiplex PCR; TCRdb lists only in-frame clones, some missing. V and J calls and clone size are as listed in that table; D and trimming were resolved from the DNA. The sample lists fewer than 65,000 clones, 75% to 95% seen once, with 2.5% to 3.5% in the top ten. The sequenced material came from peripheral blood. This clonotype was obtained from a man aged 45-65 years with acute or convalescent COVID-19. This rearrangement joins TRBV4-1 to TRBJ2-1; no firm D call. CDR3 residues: CASSQVPGYSGEQFF. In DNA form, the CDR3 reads TGCGCCAGCAGCCAAGTCCCAGGTTACTCCGGTGAGCAGTTCTTC.